This T cell receptor (beta chain) was sequenced for a study of T cells in localized non-small cell lung cancer. Study-wide points: Adjacent lung was found to contain a median about 62 of the top 100 tumor clones. Uninvolved adjacent lung had higher T cell clonality than tumor and all other tissues.

Using immunoSEQ multiplex PCR, the repertoire was profiled, and TCRdb retains in-frame clones only, with some absent. Seen here are some 51,000 clones, roughly 90% observed once, and the top ten hold roughly 5.1%. The CDR3 runs 11 residues. Germline CDR1 MNHEY, CDR2 SVGAGI. V was trimmed by 5 bases and J by 9 bases, leaving 11 bases between them. Concerning this clone: Antigen specificity is unknown.

Sequences were derived from peripheral blood, sampled before any cancer treatment. The receptor was derived from a woman aged 35-75 years with stage I lung adenocarcinoma. V gene TRBV6-5 combines with J gene TRBJ2-7; D perhaps matches TRBD2 (5 bases). CDR3 nucleotides: TGTGCCAGCAGTCTCCTGGGGAGGCAGTACTTC. Translation gives CASSLLGRQYF.